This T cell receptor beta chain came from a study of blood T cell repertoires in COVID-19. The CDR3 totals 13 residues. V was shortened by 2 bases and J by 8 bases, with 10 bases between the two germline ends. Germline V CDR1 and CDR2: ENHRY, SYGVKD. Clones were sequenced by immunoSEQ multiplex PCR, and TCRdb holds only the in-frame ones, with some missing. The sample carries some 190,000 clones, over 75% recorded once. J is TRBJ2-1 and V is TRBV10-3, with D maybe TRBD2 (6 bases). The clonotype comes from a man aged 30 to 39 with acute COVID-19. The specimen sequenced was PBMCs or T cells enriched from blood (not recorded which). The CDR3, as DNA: TGTGCCATCAGTGAGGGGACTCCATATGAGCAGTTCTTC. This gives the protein CAISEGTPYEQFF.